Below are 24 T cell receptor beta chains sequenced from a single sample in a study of T cell responses to AZD1222 COVID-19 vaccine. The protocol was immunoSEQ multiplex PCR, while the TCRdb copy is restricted to in-frame clones and leaves out a portion. The repertoire holds more than 130,000 clones, about nine tenths seen once, with roughly 3.2% in the top ten. Sequenced here: peripheral blood, sampled on day 0 of AZD1222 vaccination. These receptors were obtained from an adult in good health.

This clone was recorded only once. CDR3 sequence (DNA): TGTGCCAGCAGCCCAGTAGGCGATGGCTACACCTTC. Its protein is CASSPVGDGYTF. This chain connects TRBV4-2 to TRBJ1-2; D is undetermined. V was cut by 4 bases and J by 6 bases, with 9 bases left in between. The CDR3 runs to 12 residues. The V gene's germline CDR1 is LGHNA and CDR2 YNFKEQ.

This clone was observed once. V and J are TRBV29-1 and TRBJ2-1; 10 bases match TRBD2. V lost 4 bases and J lost 9; bases outside the gene matches: 12. The CDR3 contains 15 residues. Germline CDR1 is SQVTM and CDR2 is ANQGSEA. CDR3 region: CSVVPGTSARGEQFF. The CDR3 nucleotides are TGCAGCGTTGTGCCGGGGACTAGCGCAAGGGGTGAGCAGTTCTTC.

The chain combines TRBV2 with TRBJ1-4; TRBD1 matches at 8 bases. CDR3 length equals 17 residues. V lost 0 bases and J lost 8; bases outside the gene matches: 11. Germline CDR1 SNHLY, CDR2 FYNNEI. The CDR3 DNA follows: TGTGCCAGCAGTGAAGCAGGGGTCAGGGGGCTACAAGAAAAACTGTTTTTT. Amino acid sequence: CASSEAGVRGLQEKLFF.

This clone was counted a single time. The rearrangement joins TRBV3-1 (or the pseudogene TRBV3-2) to TRBJ1-4; D remains unclear. The CDR3 length is 16 residues. CDR1 and CDR2 (germline): LGHDT, YNNKEL (reference sequence). V gave up 4 bases and J gave up 4 bases, with 16 bases separating them. The DNA of the CDR3 is TGTGCCAGCAGCCCCCCAGCGGTAGGCCGTAATGAAAAACTGTTTTTT. Translated, it gives CASSPPAVGRNEKLFF.

The chain is built from TRBV3-1 (or the pseudogene TRBV3-2) and TRBJ1-5, with D tentatively TRBD1 (6 bases). V dropped 1 base and J dropped 6 bases, with 16 bases sitting between them. The germline gives CDR1 LGHDT, CDR2 YNNKEL (reference sequence). The CDR3 has 16 residues. The CDR3 sequence: CASSQGKTGIAQPQHF. DNA of the CDR3: TGTGCCAGCAGCCAAGGGAAAACAGGGATTGCTCAGCCCCAGCATTTT.

This sequence joins TRBV2 and TRBJ1-4, with a weak D call TRBD1 (5 bases). Trimming cost V 5 bases and J 5 bases, with 18 bases left between them. This CDR3 comprises 16 residues. Per germline, CDR1 SNHLY and CDR2 FYNNEI. The CDR3 DNA is TGTGCCAGCAGTCCTTCCGACAGAAGATTAAATGAAAAACTGTTTTTT. This encodes CASSPSDRRLNEKLFF.

The chain carries TRBV7-8 and TRBJ1-2, with a weak D call TRBD1 (6 bases). CDR3 length equals 16 residues. From germline, CDR1 is SGHVS and CDR2 FQNEAQ. V was shortened by 1 base and J by 0 bases, with 12 bases between the two germline ends. CDR3 in amino acids: CASSLGGQSPNYGYTF. Written as DNA, the CDR3 is TGTGCCAGCAGCTTAGGAGGACAGTCCCCTAACTATGGCTACACCTTC. Together with reference TRBV7-8 and TRBJ1-2, the CDR3 gives the full variable domain: GAGVSQSPRYKVAKRGQDVALRCDPISGHVSLFWYQQALGQGPEFLTYFQNEAQLDKSGLPSDRFFAERPEGSVSTLKIQRTQQEDSAVYLCASSLGGQSPNYGYTFGSGTRLTVV.

The J gene is TRBJ1-2, the V gene TRBV6-6; 9 positions agree with TRBD1. This CDR3 contains 15 residues. The V gene's germline CDR1 is MNHNY and CDR2 SVGAGI (reference sequence). Germline trimming cut 2 bases from V and 3 bases from J; bases unmatched to any gene: 4. The CDR3 sequence: CASSYPDRGDYGYTF. The DNA of the CDR3 is TGTGCCAGCAGTTACCCGGACAGGGGTGACTATGGCTACACCTTC.

The V and J genes are TRBV6-1 and TRBJ1-3, with 7 bases fitting TRBD1. CDR3 length equals 16 residues. Germline V CDR1 and CDR2: MNHNS, SASEGT. The trim removed 0 bases at V and 1 base at J, leaving 3 bases unmatched. As DNA, the CDR3 is TGTGCCAGCAGTGAAGCTGACAGGGCGTCTGGAAACACCATATATTTT. Residues: CASSEADRASGNTIYF.

The V call is TRBV6-5, the J call TRBJ2-7; TRBD2 is a possible D gene (5 bases). CDR3 length equals 14 residues. Trimming cost V 7 bases and J 1 base, with 14 bases left between them. Germline V CDR1 and CDR2: MNHEY, SVGAGI. In nucleotides, the CDR3 is TGTGCCAGCACCCTGGACTTAGCTTCCTACGAGCAGTACTTC. Protein: CASTLDLASYEQYF.

The chain joins TRBV5-6 to TRBJ1-5; possibly TRBD1 for D (6 bases). Germline-derived CDR1 and CDR2 are SGHDT and YYEEEE. The CDR3 covers 16 residues. Trimming took 2 bases from V and 2 from J, leaving 14 bases between them. DNA of the CDR3: TGTGCCAGCAGCTTTGGACAGAGGAGGGGCAATCAGCCCCAGCATTTT. Its translation is CASSFGQRRGNQPQHF.

The CDR3 region is CAWSTGGWGYTF. The CDR3 coding sequence is TGTGCCTGGAGCACAGGGGGCTGGGGCTACACCTTC. This sequence joins TRBV30 and TRBJ1-2; 9 bases align to TRBD1. V was clipped by 3 bases and J by 8 bases; unmatched bases: 4. The germline gives CDR1 GTSNPN, CDR2 SVGIG (reference sequence). The CDR3 is made up of 12 amino acids. Full variable domain (rest looked up from reference TRBV30 and TRBJ1-2): SQTIHQWPATLVQPVGSPLSLECTVEGTSNPNLYWYRQAAGRGLQLLFYSVGIGQISSEVPQNLSASRPQDRQFILSSKKLLLSDSGFYLCAWSTGGWGYTFGSGTRLTVV.

This rearrangement joins TRBV19 to TRBJ2-3, with 14 bases aligning to TRBD2. Germline trimming cut 8 bases from V and 4 bases from J; bases unmatched to any gene: 2. Germline V CDR1 and CDR2: LNHDA, SQIVND (reference sequence). This CDR3 has 14 amino acids. In nucleotides, the CDR3 is TGTGCCAGTCGGACTAGCGGGAGGTCAGATACGCAGTATTTT. Encoded protein: CASRTSGRSDTQYF. The full variable domain, rest sourced from reference TRBV19 and TRBJ2-3, is DGGITQSPKYLFRKEGQNVTLSCEQNLNHDAMYWYRQDPGQGLRLIYYSQIVNDFQKGDIAEGYSVSREKKESFPLTVTSAQKNPTAFYLCASRTSGRSDTQYFGPGTRLTVL.

This chain uses TRBV5-1 with TRBJ2-2, with D perhaps TRBD2 (5 bases). There are 16 residues in the CDR3. The V end was cut by 0 bases, the J end by 7 bases, with 16 bases between. Germline V gene lookup returns CDR1 SGHRS and CDR2 YFSETQ. CDR3 DNA: TGCGCCAGCAGCTTGGGGGAGCTTGGTTCGGGCGGGGAGCTGTTTTTT. This translates into CASSLGELGSGGELFF.

The genes are TRBV6-1 and TRBJ1-5, with D tentatively TRBD1 (5 bases). Germline lookup yields CDR1 MNHNS and CDR2 SASEGT. The V end lost 1 base, the J end lost 1 base, and 8 bases lay between the germline ends. This CDR3 is built from 15 residues. The CDR3 region has the DNA TGTGCCAGCAGTGAAGTGGGGGGAAGCAATCAGCCCCAGCATTTT. Residues: CASSEVGGSNQPQHF.

This clone showed up just once. The chain couples TRBV6-6 to TRBJ1-1; D gene ambiguous. Germline CDR1 MNHNY, CDR2 SVGAGI (reference sequence). V was pared by 0 bases and J by 5 bases, with 16 bases between. This CDR3 has 16 amino acids. CDR3 in DNA: TGTGCCAGCAGTTACTCGATTTCGGGAATTGGGACTGAAGCTTTCTTT. Translating it yields CASSYSISGIGTEAFF.

The chain employs TRBV21-1 and TRBJ2-7; the table's D gene call, TRBD1, was not cross checked with the DNA. TRBV21-1 is classified as a pseudogene. The CDR3 extends over 19 amino acids. CDR3 region: CASSSLSCQGHIKVGEQYF. DNA of the CDR3: TGTGCCAGCAGCAGCTTATCCTGCCAGGGACACATCAAAGTGGGAGAGCAGTACTTC.

This chain joins TRBV5-6 and TRBJ2-7; D gene unclear. Trimming left V 3 bases short and J 0 bases short, with 4 bases between. Germline assignment: CDR1 SGHDT and CDR2 YYEEEE. This CDR3 is built from 12 residues. The chain's CDR3 is CASSSPSYEQYF. Written as DNA, the CDR3 is TGTGCCAGCAGCTCTCCCTCCTACGAGCAGTACTTC.

A remark on this clone: Within the sample, other DNA sequences also encode this same CDR3. The chain carries TRBV5-1 and TRBJ2-7, with D hard to call. V lost 3 bases and J lost 0, with 1 base in between. Germline CDR1 and CDR2: SGHRS and YFSETQ. The CDR3 is 11 amino acids. The CDR3 bases are TGCGCCAGCAGCTCCTCCTACGAGCAGTACTTC. Translating it yields CASSSSYEQYF.

The chain combines TRBV6-4 with TRBJ2-1; 11 bases line up with TRBD2. Germline lookup yields CDR1 MRHNA and CDR2 SNTAGT. The CDR3 consists of 15 residues. Trimming removed 3 bases from V and 7 bases from J; junction bases left unmatched: 5. The CDR3 spells CASSERLAGKNEQFF. CDR3 in DNA: TGTGCCAGCAGTGAACGACTAGCGGGAAAGAATGAGCAGTTCTTC.

The genes are TRBV5-1 and TRBJ2-1; 13 bases align to TRBD2. This CDR3 region has 16 residues. CDR1 is SGHRS, CDR2 YFSETQ, per germline. Trimming cost V 3 bases and J 7 bases; bases outside gene matches: 7. The CDR3 DNA sequence: TGCGCCAGCAGCTCGGGACTAGCGGGAACGAGGAATGAGCAGTTCTTC. Amino acids: CASSSGLAGTRNEQFF.

The rearrangement uses TRBV3-1 (or the pseudogene TRBV3-2) and TRBJ2-5; possibly TRBD1 or TRBD2 for D (5 bases each). CDR1 and CDR2 from the germline V gene are LGHDT and YNNKEL (reference sequence). V dropped 0 bases and J dropped 1 base, with 18 bases sitting between them. The CDR3 extends over 18 amino acids. The CDR3 loop is CASSQDKLRPGTQETQYF. CDR3 DNA sequence: TGTGCCAGCAGCCAAGACAAGCTAAGACCGGGGACCCAAGAGACCCAGTACTTC.

This chain joins TRBV3-1 (or the pseudogene TRBV3-2) and TRBJ1-2, with 9 bases aligning to TRBD1. The CDR3 runs to 16 residues. V lost 2 bases to trimming and J lost 2 bases; unmatched junction nucleotides: 6. Germline V gives CDR1 LGHDT, CDR2 YNNKEL (reference sequence). Here the CDR3 DNA reads TGTGCCAGCAGCCAATTGATCGGACAGGGGAACTATGGCTACACCTTC. Protein product: CASSQLIGQGNYGYTF.

The J gene is TRBJ2-1, the V gene TRBV18, with D maybe TRBD2 (5 bases). In germline, CDR1 is KGHSH, CDR2 LQKENI. CDR3 length equals 13 residues. The V end was cut by 3 bases, the J end by 9 bases, with 12 bases between. For the CDR3, the DNA is TGTGCCAGCTCACCTTCCCGGGATTCTGAGCAGTTCTTC. Translating it yields CASSPSRDSEQFF. The full variable domain, with the rest looked up from reference TRBV18 and TRBJ2-1, is NAGVMQNPRHLVRRRGQEARLRCSPMKGHSHVYWYRQLPEEGLKFMVYLQKENIIDESGMPKERFSAEFPKEGPSILRIQQVVRGDSAAYFCASSPSRDSEQFFGPGTRLTVL.